This T cell receptor beta chain was captured by sequencing in a study of T cells in Graves' hyperthyroidism and ophthalmopathy. Turning to the study itself: Sampling of peripheral blood happened at initial diagnosis, prior to any treatment. Study-wide results and caveats: With a median lead of around 5.9 months before onset, the model predicted ophthalmopathy.

Patients aged 18 to 65 with hyperthyroidism were newly diagnosed, with duration under 2 months. Lactation, pregnancy, other autoimmune disease or uncontrolled infection led to exclusion of patients. Per germline, CDR1 SEHNR and CDR2 FQNEAQ (reference sequence). This CDR3 is built from 15 residues. J lost 6 bases, V lost 5 bases, and 10 bases had no gene match. RNA transcripts served as the template for amplifying TCR beta CDR3 regions. TCR CDR3 regions were first amplified by RT-PCR with HTBI primers. TCRdb reprocessed the multiplex PCR reads with MiXCR, giving one entry per CDR3 protein. The sample has hundreds of thousands of distinct CDR3 sequences, approximately 13% seen once. In this sample, this clonotype turned up many times. Antigen unknown.

The material sequenced was blood. This receptor was obtained from a woman in her twenties or thirties with Graves' hyperthyroidism that later progressed to Graves' ophthalmopathy. This chain joins TRBV7-9 and TRBJ2-3, with 8 bases aligning to TRBD2. This CDR3 reads CASSPLNGRGDTQYF. CDR3 nucleotide sequence: TGTGCCAGCAGCCCTCTCAACGGGAGGGGTGATACGCAGTATTTT.